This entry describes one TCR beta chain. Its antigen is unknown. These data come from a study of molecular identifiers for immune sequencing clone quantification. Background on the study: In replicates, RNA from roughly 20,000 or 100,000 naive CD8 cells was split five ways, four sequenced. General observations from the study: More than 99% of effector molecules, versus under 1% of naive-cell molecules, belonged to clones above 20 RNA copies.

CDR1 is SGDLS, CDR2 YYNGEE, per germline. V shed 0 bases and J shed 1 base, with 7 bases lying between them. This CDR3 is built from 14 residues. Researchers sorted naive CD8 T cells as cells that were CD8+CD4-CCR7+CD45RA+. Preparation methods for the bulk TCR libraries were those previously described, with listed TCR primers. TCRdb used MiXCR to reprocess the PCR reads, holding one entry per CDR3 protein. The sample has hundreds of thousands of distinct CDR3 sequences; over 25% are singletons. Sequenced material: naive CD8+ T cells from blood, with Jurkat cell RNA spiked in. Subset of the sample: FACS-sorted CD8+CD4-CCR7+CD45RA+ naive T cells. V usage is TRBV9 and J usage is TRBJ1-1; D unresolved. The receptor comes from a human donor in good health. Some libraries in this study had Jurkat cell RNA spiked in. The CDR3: CASSVVPGNTEAFF. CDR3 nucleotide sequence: TGTGCCAGCAGCGTAGTCCCGGGGAACACTGAAGCTTTCTTT.